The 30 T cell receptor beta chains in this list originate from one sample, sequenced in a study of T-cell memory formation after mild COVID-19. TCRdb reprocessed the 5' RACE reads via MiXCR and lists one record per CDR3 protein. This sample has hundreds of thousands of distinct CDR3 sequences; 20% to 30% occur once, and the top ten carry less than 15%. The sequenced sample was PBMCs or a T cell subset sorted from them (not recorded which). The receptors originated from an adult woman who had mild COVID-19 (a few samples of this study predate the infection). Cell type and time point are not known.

The DNA for the CDR3 is TGTGCCAGCAGCAAAGAGTCTGCGGGTCAAGAGACCCAGTACTTC. Encoded protein: CASSKESAGQETQYF. The chain joins TRBV21-1 to TRBJ2-5; TRBD2 is the table's D call and was not checked against the DNA. TRBV21-1 is a pseudogene segment. The CDR3 length is 15 residues.

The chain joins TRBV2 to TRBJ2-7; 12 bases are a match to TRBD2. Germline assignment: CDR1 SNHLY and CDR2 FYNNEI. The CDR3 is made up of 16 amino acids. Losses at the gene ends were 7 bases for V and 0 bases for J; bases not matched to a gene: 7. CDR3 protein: CASNLAGGPGSYEQYF. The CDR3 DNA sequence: TGTGCCAGCAACCTAGCGGGAGGGCCGGGCTCCTACGAGCAGTACTTC.

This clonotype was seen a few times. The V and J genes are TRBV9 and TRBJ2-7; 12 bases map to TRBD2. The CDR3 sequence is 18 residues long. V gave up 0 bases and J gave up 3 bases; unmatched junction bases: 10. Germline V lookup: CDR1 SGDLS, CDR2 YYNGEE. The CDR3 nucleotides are TGTGCCAGCAGCGTAGGTCCGACTAGCGGGGGACGCCTCTACGAGCAGTACTTC. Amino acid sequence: CASSVGPTSGGRLYEQYF.

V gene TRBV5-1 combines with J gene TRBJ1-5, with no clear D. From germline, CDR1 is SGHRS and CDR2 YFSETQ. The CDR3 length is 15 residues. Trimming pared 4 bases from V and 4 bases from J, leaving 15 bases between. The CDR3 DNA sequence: TGCGCCAGCAGCCCCGAGGGTGCAGTTAATCAGCCCCAGCATTTT. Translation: CASSPEGAVNQPQHF. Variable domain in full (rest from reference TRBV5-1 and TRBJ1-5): KAGVTQTPRYLIKTRGQQVTLSCSPISGHRSVSWYQQTPGQGLQFLFEYFSETQRNKGNFPGRFSGRQFSNSRSEMNVSTLELGDSALYLCASSPEGAVNQPQHFGDGTRLSIL.

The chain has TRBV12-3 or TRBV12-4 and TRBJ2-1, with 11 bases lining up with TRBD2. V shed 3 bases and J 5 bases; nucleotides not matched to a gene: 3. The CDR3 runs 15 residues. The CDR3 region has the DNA TGTGCCAGCAGTTTTAGCGGGGGGGGTGACAATGAGCAGTTCTTC. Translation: CASSFSGGGDNEQFF.

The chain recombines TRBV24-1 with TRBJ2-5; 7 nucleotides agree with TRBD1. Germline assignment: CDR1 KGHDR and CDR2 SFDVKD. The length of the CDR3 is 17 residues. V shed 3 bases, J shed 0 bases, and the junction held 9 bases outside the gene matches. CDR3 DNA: TGTGCCACCAGTGATCCCCCGGGACAGAATTACCAAGAGACCCAGTACTTC. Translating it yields CATSDPPGQNYQETQYF.

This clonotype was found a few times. CDR3 loop: CASSTGTVHTGELFF. The CDR3 bases are TGTGCCAGCAGTACAGGGACAGTCCACACCGGGGAGCTGTTTTTT. V gene TRBV12-3 or TRBV12-4 combines with J gene TRBJ2-2; TRBD1 aligns across 7 bases. The CDR3 has 15 amino acids. V lost 5 bases to trimming and J lost 3 bases; unmatched junction nucleotides: 6.

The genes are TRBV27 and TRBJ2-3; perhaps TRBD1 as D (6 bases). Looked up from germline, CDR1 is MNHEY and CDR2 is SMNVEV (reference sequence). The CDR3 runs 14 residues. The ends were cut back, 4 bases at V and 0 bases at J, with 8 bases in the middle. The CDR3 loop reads CASSYTGSTDTQYF. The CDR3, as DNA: TGTGCCAGCAGTTACACAGGGAGCACAGATACGCAGTATTTT.

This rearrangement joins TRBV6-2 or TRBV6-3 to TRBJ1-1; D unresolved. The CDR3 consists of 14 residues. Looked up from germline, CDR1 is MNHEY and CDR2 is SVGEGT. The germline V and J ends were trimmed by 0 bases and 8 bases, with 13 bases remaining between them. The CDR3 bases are TGTGCCAGCAGTTACTCGTCACAGATTATAGAAGCTTTCTTT. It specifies CASSYSSQIIEAFF.

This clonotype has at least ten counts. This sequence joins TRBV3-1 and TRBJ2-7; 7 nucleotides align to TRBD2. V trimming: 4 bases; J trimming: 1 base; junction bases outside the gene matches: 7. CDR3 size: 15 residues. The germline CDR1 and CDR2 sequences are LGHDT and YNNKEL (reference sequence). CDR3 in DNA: TGTGCCAGCAGCCCCCGGGCTAGCGGTTCCTACGAGCAGTACTTC. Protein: CASSPRASGSYEQYF.

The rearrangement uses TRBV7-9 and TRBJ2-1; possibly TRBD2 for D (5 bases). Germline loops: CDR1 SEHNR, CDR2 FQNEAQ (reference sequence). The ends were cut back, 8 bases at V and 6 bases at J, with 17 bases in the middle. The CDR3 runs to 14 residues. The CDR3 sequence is CASHVDYVFNEQFF. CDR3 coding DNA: TGTGCCAGCCATGTCGACTACGTATTCAATGAGCAGTTCTTC. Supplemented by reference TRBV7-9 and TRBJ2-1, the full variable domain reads DTGVSQNPRHKITKRGQNVTFRCDPISEHNRLYWYRQTLGQGPEFLTYFQNEAQLEKSRLLSDRFSAERPKGSFSTLEIQRTEQGDSAMYLCASHVDYVFNEQFFGPGTRLTVL.

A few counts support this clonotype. The CDR3 nucleotides are TGCAGTGCGGGGGGACTAGCGGGAAGATACGAGCAGTACTTC. It translates to CSAGGLAGRYEQYF. The chain carries TRBV20-1 and TRBJ2-7, with 13 bases lining up with TRBD2. V was clipped by 6 bases and J by 4 bases; unmatched bases: 6. The CDR3 loop spans 14 amino acids. In germline, CDR1 is DFQATT, CDR2 SNEGSKA (reference sequence).

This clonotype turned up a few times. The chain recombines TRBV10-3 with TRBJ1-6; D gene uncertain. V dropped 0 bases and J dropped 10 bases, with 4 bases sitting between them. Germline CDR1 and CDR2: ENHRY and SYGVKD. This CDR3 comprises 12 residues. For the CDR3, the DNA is TGTGCCATCAGTGAGTCAACATCACCCCTCCACTTT. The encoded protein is CAISESTSPLHF.

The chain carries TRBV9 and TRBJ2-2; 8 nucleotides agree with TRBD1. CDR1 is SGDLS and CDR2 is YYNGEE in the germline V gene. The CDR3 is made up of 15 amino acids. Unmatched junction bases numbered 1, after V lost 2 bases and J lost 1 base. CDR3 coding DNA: TGTGCCAGCAGCGTCGGGACAGGGAACACCGGGGAGCTGTTTTTT. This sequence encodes CASSVGTGNTGELFF.

This CDR3 reads CSVGTLKGHNEQFF. In DNA form, the CDR3 reads TGCAGCGTTGGGACCCTCAAAGGGCACAATGAGCAGTTCTTC. The chain employs TRBV29-1 and TRBJ2-1; D call uncertain. This CDR3 is built from 14 residues. Trimming took 4 bases from V and 5 from J, leaving 15 bases between them. Germline V gene sequence: CDR1 SQVTM, CDR2 ANQGSEA.

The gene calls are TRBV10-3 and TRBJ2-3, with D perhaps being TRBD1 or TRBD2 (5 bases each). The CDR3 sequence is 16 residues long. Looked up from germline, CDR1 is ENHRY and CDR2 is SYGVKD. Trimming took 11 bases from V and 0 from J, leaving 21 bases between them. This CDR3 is CASRGTGTLSTDTQYF. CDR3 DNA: TGTGCCTCACGAGGCACCGGGACCCTAAGCACAGATACGCAGTATTTT.

The CDR3 sequence: CASSAGTSGGYNEQFF. Written as DNA, the CDR3 is TGTGCCAGCAGCGCGGGGACTAGCGGGGGTTACAATGAGCAGTTCTTC. The rearrangement uses TRBV9 and TRBJ2-1, with 14 bases aligning to TRBD2. Trimming at V came to 3 bases and at J to 4 bases, leaving 3 bases not matched to a gene. Germline V lookup: CDR1 SGDLS, CDR2 YYNGEE. The CDR3 is made up of 16 amino acids.

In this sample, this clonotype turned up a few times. CDR3 region: CATSDFRTGNEQFF. As DNA, the CDR3 is TGTGCCACCAGTGATTTCCGAACCGGCAATGAGCAGTTCTTC. The chain combines TRBV24-1 with TRBJ2-1; D gene uncertain. V was pared by 1 base and J by 6 bases, with 9 bases between. The CDR3 is made up of 14 amino acids. The V gene's germline CDR1 is KGHDR and CDR2 SFDVKD.

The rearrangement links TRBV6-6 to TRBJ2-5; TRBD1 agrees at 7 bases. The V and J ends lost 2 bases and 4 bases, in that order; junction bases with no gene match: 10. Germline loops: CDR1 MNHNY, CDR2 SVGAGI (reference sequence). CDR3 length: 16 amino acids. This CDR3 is CASSYATGKGRETQYF. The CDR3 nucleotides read TGTGCCAGCAGTTACGCGACAGGGAAAGGACGAGAGACCCAGTACTTC.

CDR3 coding DNA: TGTGCCAGCAGGGAGGCTCCGGGACAGGGGACCACTGAAGCTTTCTTT. Translation: CASREAPGQGTTEAFF. The chain has TRBV2 and TRBJ1-1, with 10 bases lining up with TRBD1. V was pared by 6 bases and J by 4 bases, with 11 bases of the junction left unmatched. Germline-derived CDR1 and CDR2 are SNHLY and FYNNEI. This CDR3 has 16 amino acids.

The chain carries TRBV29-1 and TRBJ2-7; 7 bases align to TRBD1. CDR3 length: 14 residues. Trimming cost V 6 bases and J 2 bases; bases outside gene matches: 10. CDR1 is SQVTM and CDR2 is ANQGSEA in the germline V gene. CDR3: CSVKQSGTAYEQYF. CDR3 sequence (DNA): TGCAGCGTCAAACAATCCGGGACAGCCTACGAGCAGTACTTC.

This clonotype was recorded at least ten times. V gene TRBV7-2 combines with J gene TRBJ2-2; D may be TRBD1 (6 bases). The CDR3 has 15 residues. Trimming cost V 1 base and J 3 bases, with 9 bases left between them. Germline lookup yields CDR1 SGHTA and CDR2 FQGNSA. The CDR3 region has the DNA TGTGCCAGCAGCTTAGGGCAGGGGTACACCGGGGAGCTGTTTTTT. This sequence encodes CASSLGQGYTGELFF.

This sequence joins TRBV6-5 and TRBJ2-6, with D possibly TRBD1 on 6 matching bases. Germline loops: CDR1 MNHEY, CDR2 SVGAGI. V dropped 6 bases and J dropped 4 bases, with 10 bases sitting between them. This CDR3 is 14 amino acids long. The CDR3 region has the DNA TGTGCCAGCAGCTTGGACAGAGGGGCCAACGTCCTGACTTTC. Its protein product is CASSLDRGANVLTF.

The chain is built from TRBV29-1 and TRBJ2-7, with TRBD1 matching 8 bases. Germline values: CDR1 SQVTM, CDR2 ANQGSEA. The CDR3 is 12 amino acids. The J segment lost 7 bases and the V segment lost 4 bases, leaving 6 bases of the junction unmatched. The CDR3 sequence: CSVVGQGCEQYF. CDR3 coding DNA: TGCAGCGTTGTAGGACAGGGTTGTGAGCAGTACTTC.

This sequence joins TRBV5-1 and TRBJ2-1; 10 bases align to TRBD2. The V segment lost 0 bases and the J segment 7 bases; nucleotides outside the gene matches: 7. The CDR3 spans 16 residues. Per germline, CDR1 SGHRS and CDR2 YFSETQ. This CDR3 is CASSLAGLAGVNEQFF. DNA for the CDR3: TGCGCCAGCAGCTTGGCCGGGCTAGCGGGGGTTAATGAGCAGTTCTTC.

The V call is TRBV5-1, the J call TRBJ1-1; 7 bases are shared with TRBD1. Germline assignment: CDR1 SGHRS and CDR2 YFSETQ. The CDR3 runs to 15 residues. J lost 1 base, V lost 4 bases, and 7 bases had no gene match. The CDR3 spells CASSPGDSGNTEAFF. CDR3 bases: TGCGCCAGCAGCCCGGGGGACAGTGGGAACACTGAAGCTTTCTTT.

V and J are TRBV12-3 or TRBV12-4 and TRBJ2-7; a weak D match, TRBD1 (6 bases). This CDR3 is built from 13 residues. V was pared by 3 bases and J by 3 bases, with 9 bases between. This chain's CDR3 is CASSFTGLYEQYF. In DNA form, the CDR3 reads TGTGCCAGCAGTTTTACAGGGCTCTACGAGCAGTACTTC.

The CDR3 DNA follows: TGTGCCAGCAGTTATGGCGGGAGAGATTTGCTCCCCAAAAACATTCAGTACTTC. Its protein product is CASSYGGRDLLPKNIQYF. The V and J genes are TRBV6-2 or TRBV6-3 and TRBJ2-4; 7 nucleotides match TRBD2. V dropped 3 bases and J dropped 2; count of bases not matched to a gene: 13. Germline values: CDR1 MNHEY, CDR2 SVGEGT. CDR3 length: 18 residues.

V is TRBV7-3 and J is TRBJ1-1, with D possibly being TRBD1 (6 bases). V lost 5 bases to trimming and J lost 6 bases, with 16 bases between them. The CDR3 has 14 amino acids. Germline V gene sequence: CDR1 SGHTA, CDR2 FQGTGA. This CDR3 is CASSATGLGPEAFF. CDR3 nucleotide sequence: TGTGCCAGCAGCGCCACAGGGTTAGGCCCTGAAGCTTTCTTT. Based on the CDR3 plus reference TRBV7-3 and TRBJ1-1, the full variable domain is GAGVSQTPSNKVTEKGKYVELRCDPISGHTALYWYRQSLGQGPEFLIYFQGTGAADDSGLPNDRFFAVRPEGSVSTLKIQRTERGDSAVYLCASSATGLGPEAFFGQGTRLTVV.

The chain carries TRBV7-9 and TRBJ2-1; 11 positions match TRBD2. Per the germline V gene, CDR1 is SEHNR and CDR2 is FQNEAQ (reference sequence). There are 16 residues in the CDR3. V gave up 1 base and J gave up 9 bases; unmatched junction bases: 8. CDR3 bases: TGTGCCAGCAGCTTAGGCACTAGCGGGAGTCGATCTGAGCAGTTCTTC. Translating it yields CASSLGTSGSRSEQFF.